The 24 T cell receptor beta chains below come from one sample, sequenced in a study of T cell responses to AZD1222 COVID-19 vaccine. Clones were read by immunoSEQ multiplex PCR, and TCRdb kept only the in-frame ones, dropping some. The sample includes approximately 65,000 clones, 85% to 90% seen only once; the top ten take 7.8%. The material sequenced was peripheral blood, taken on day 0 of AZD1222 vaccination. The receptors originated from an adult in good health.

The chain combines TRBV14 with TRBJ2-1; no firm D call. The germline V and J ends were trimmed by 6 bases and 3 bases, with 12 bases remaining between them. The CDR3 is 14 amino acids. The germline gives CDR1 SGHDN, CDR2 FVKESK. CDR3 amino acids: CASSQRIDYNEQFF. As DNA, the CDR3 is TGTGCCAGCAGTCAAAGGATTGACTACAATGAGCAGTTCTTC.

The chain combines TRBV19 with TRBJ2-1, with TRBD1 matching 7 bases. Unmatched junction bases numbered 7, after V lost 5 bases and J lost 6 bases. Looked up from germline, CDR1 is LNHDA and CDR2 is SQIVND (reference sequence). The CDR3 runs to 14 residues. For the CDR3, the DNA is TGTGCCAGTAGTCCGAGGACAGGAAGCAATGAGCAGTTCTTC. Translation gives CASSPRTGSNEQFF. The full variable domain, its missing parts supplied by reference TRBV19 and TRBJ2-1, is DGGITQSPKYLFRKEGQNVTLSCEQNLNHDAMYWYRQDPGQGLRLIYYSQIVNDFQKGDIAEGYSVSREKKESFPLTVTSAQKNPTAFYLCASSPRTGSNEQFFGPGTRLTVL.

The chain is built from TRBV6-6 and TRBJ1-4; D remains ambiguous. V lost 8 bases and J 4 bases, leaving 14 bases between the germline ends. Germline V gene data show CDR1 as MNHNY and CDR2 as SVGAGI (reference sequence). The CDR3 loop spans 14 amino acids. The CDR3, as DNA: TGTGCCAGCGGTAACAATGGGATTAATGAAAAACTGTTTTTT. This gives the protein CASGNNGINEKLFF.

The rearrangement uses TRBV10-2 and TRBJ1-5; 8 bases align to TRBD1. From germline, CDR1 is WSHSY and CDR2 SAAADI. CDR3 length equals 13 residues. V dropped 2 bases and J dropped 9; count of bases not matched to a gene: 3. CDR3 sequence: CASSEPTGGPQHF. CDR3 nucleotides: TGCGCCAGCAGTGAGCCAACAGGGGGGCCCCAGCATTTT.

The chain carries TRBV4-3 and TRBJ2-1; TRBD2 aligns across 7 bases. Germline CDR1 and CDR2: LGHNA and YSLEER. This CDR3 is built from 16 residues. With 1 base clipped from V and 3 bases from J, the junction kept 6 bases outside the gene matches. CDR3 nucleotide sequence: TGCGCCAGCAGCCAAGGATCAGCGGGACTCTACAATGAGCAGTTCTTC. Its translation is CASSQGSAGLYNEQFF.

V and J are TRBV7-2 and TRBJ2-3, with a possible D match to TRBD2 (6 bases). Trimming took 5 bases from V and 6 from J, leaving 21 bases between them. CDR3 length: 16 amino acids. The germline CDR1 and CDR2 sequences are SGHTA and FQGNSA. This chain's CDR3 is CASSEARRVASDTQYF. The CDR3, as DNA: TGTGCCAGCAGCGAAGCTAGGAGGGTCGCCTCCGATACGCAGTATTTT. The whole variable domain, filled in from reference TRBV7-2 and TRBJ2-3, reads GAGVSQSPSNKVTEKGKDVELRCDPISGHTALYWYRQSLGQGLEFLIYFQGNSAPDKSGLPSDRFSAERTGGSVSTLTIQRTQQEDSAVYLCASSEARRVASDTQYFGPGTRLTVL.

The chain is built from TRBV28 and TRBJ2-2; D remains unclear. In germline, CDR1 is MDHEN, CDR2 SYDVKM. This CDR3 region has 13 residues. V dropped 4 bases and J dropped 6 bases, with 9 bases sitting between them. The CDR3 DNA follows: TGTGCCAGCAGTTCAGAGGTCCCCGGGGAGCTGTTTTTT. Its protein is CASSSEVPGELFF.

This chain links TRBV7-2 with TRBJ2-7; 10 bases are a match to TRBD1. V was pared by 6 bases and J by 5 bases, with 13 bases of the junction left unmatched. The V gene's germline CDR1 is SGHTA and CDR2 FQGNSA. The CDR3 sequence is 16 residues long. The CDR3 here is CASSPSTGTGDNEQYF. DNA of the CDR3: TGTGCCAGCAGTCCAAGCACGGGGACAGGGGATAACGAGCAGTACTTC.

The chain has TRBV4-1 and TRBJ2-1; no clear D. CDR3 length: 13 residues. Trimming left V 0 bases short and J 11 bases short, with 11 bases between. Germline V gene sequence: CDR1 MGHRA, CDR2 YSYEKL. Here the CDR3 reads CASSQDGYGKQFF. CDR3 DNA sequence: TGCGCCAGCAGCCAAGATGGGTACGGCAAGCAGTTCTTC.

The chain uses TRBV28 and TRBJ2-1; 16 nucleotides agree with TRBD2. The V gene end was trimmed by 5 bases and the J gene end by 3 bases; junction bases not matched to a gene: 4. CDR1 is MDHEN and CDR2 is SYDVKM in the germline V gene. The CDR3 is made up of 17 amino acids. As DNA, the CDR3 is TGTGCCAGCAGTCCGGGACTAGCGGGAGGGTACTACAATGAGCAGTTCTTC. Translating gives CASSPGLAGGYYNEQFF.

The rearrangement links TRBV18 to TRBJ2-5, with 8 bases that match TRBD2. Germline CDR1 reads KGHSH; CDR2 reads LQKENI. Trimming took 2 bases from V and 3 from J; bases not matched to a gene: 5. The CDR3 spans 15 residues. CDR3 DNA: TGTGCCAGCTCACCAGGACAACTAGCGGAAGAGACCCAGTACTTC. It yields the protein CASSPGQLAEETQYF.

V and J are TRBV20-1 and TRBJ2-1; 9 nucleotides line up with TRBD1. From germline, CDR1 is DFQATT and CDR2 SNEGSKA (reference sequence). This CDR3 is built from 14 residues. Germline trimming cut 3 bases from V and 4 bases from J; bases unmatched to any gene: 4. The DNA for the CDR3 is TGCAGTGCTAGTTCTGGACAGGGGTACAATGAGCAGTTCTTC. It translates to CSASSGQGYNEQFF.

The CDR3 DNA reads TGTGCCAGCAGCTCAGGGTTTGAAGCTTTCTTT. Protein sequence: CASSSGFEAFF. This chain joins TRBV7-9 and TRBJ1-1; a possible D gene is TRBD1 (5 bases). The germline V gene has CDR1 SEHNR and CDR2 FQNEAQ (reference sequence). The CDR3 length is 11 residues. V was clipped by 4 bases and J by 7 bases, with 7 bases between them.

CDR3 sequence (DNA): TGTGCCACCAGTGATCTAGACCCCGGGACATCGGGAATTTCCTACAATGAGCAGTTCTTC. Its protein product is CATSDLDPGTSGISYNEQFF. The J gene is TRBJ2-1, the V gene TRBV24-1; a possible D gene is TRBD1 (6 bases). Germline V CDR1 and CDR2: KGHDR, SFDVKD. This CDR3 is 20 amino acids long. The V end was cut by 3 bases, the J end by 1 base, with 24 bases between.

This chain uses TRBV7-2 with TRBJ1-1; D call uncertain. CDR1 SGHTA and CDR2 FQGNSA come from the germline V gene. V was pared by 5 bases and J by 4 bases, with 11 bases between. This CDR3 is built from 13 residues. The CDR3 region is CASSPQHSTEAFF. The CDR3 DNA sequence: TGTGCCAGCAGCCCTCAGCATTCCACTGAAGCTTTCTTT.

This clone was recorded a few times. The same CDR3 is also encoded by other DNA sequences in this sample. DNA for the CDR3: TGTGCCAGCAGTTTGGGCCCGAACACTGAAGCTTTCTTT. This sequence encodes CASSLGPNTEAFF. This rearrangement joins TRBV12-3 or TRBV12-4 to TRBJ1-1; unclear D gene. The CDR3 loop spans 13 amino acids. The V and J ends lost 3 bases and 1 base respectively, with 6 bases between them.

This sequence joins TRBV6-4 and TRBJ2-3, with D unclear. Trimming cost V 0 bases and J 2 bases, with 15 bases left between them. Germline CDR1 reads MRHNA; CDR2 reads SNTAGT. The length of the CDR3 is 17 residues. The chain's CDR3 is CASSDSIEHLPTDTQYF. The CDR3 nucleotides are TGTGCCAGCAGTGACTCCATCGAGCACCTCCCCACAGATACGCAGTATTTT.

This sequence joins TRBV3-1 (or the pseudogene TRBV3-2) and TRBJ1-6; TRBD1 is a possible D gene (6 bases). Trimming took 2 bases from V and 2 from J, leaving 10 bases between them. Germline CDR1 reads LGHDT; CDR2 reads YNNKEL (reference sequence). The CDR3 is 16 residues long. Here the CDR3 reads CASSQRGGAYNSPLHF. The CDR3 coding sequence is TGTGCCAGCAGCCAAAGGGGGGGGGCCTATAATTCACCCCTCCACTTT.

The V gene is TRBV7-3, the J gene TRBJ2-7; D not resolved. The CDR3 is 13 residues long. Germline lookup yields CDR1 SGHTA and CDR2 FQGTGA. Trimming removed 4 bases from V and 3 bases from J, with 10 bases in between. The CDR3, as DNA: TGTGCCAGCAGCTATGGCGATGGCTACGAGCAGTACTTC. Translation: CASSYGDGYEQYF.

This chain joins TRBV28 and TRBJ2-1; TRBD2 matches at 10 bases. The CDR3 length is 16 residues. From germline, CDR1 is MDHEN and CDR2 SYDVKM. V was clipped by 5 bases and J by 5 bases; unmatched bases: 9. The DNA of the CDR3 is TGTGCCAGCAGTCTCCCCGGACTAGCGGCCCACAATGAGCAGTTCTTC. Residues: CASSLPGLAAHNEQFF.

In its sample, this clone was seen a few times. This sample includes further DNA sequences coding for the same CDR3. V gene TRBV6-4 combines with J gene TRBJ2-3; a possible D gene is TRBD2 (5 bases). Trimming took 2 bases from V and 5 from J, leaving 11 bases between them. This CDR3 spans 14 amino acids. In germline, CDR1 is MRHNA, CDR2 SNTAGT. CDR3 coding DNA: TGTGCCAGCAGTGACGGTCTAGCTGGAGATACGCAGTATTTT. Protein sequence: CASSDGLAGDTQYF.

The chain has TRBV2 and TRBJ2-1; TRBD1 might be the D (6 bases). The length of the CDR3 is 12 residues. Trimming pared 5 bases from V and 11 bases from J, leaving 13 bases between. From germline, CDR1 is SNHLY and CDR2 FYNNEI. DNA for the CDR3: TGTGCCAGCAGTCCGACAGGCTCTAAGCAGTTCTTC. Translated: CASSPTGSKQFF.

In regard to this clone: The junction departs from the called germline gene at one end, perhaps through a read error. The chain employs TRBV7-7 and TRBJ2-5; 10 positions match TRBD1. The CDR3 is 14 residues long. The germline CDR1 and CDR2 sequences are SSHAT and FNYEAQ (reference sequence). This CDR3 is CASSATGGGETQYF. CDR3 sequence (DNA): TGTGCTAGCAGCGCGACAGGGGGCGGGGAGACCCAGTACTTC.

This chain's CDR3 is CASSRGEIADTQYF. Written as DNA, the CDR3 is TGCGCCAGCAGTAGGGGGGAGATCGCAGATACGCAGTATTTT. This sequence joins TRBV5-1 and TRBJ2-3; D tentatively reads TRBD1 or TRBD2 (6 bases each). The V and J ends lost 5 bases and 4 bases respectively, with 14 bases between them. There are 14 residues in the CDR3. Germline V CDR1 and CDR2: SGHRS, YFSETQ.